Shown below are 5 T cell receptor beta chains from a single sample sequenced in a study of cytomegalovirus exposure and HLA in healthy donors. Amplification used 60 Vbeta primers and 13 Jbeta primers. Here immunoSEQ multiplex PCR was the method, and the copy in TCRdb shows in-frame clones only, minus some. The table includes roughly 290,000 clones, 80% to 90% detected once. The sequenced sample consisted of PBMCs. All receptors come from a woman aged 18 to 35 in good health and CMV-seronegative.

The chain joins TRBV27 to TRBJ1-5; 7 nucleotides match TRBD1. The CDR3 extends over 17 amino acids. Germline assignment: CDR1 MNHEY and CDR2 SMNVEV (reference sequence). Trimming took 2 bases from V and 2 from J; bases not matched to a gene: 9. For the CDR3, the DNA is TGTGCCAGCAGTTTAATGTTCACAGGGGACGGCAATCAGCCCCAGCATTTT. This sequence encodes CASSLMFTGDGNQPQHF.

This clone is a singleton in its sample. The rearrangement uses TRBV6-1 and TRBJ2-7; unclear D gene. In germline, CDR1 is MNHNS, CDR2 SASEGT. The germline V and J ends were trimmed by 7 bases and 6 bases, with 10 bases remaining between them. The CDR3 has 11 amino acids. The CDR3 loop reads CASKNRSEQYF. The CDR3 DNA sequence: TGTGCCAGCAAAAATCGGAGCGAGCAGTACTTC.

J is TRBJ2-7 and V is TRBV28; 13 bases agree with TRBD2. Germline V gene lookup returns CDR1 MDHEN and CDR2 SYDVKM. The V and J ends lost 6 bases and 4 bases, in that order; junction bases with no gene match: 6. CDR3 length: 15 amino acids. CDR3 loop: CASRTPGLAGYEQYF. The CDR3 bases are TGTGCCAGCAGAACCCCGGGACTAGCGGGGTACGAGCAGTACTTC.

The J gene is TRBJ1-1, the V gene TRBV14; the match to TRBD1 covers 7 bases. The germline V gene has CDR1 SGHDN and CDR2 FVKESK. This CDR3 has 15 amino acids. After removal of 3 bases from V and 4 bases from J, the junction contained 8 bases not matched to a gene. As DNA, the CDR3 is TGTGCCAGCAGCCAGATAGTGCCAGGGGGCACTGAAGCTTTCTTT. It encodes CASSQIVPGGTEAFF.

The gene calls are TRBV5-1 and TRBJ1-6, with a weak D call TRBD1 (6 bases). V gave up 0 bases and J gave up 5 bases, with 15 bases separating them. Looked up from germline, CDR1 is SGHRS and CDR2 is YFSETQ. The CDR3 contains 17 residues. CDR3 amino acids: CASSLEGGVRDNSPLHF. The CDR3 DNA is TGCGCCAGCAGCTTGGAGGGGGGGGTGAGGGATAATTCACCCCTCCACTTT.